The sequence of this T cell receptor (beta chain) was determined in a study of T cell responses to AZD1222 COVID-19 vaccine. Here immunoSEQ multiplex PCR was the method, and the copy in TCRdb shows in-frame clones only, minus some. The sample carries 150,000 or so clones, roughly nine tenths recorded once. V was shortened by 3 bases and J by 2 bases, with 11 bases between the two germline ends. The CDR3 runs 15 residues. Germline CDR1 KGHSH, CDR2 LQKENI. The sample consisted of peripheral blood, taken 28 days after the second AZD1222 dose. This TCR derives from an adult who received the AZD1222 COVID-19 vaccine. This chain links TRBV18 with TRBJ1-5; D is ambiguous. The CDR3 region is CASSPTVRGNQPQHF. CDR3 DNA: TGTGCCAGCTCACCGACGGTCCGGGGCAATCAGCCCCAGCATTTT.